The rows below give T cell receptor beta chains drawn from one sample of a study of OX40 agonist ivuxolimab in advanced cancers. Using immunoSEQ multiplex PCR, the repertoire was profiled, and TCRdb retains in-frame clones only, with some absent. Altogether just over 90,000 clones are present, more than 85% being singletons, with the ten largest covering around 3.3%. Sequences were derived from CD4+ or CD8+ T cells sorted from blood, sampled in a trial of the OX40 agonist ivuxolimab. Every receptor here comes from an adult with an advanced solid tumor such as melanoma, head and neck, liver or kidney cancer. The CDR3 runs from the conserved cysteine through the conserved F or W. A D gene is named only where the DNA matches it firmly.

v_call d_call cdr3_length cdr3_aa
TRBV27 NA 15 CASSLKDGSSYEQYF
TRBV5-6 NA 12 CASSLEGSEQYF
TRBV5-4 TRBD2 14 CASSPGGAGAEQYF
TRBV15 NA 13 CATRLAPYNEQFF
TRBV14 NA 17 CASSQGTLSSYNSPLHF
TRBV7-9 NA 13 CASSRTVSYEQYF
TRBV6-5 NA 14 CASSYTGRNQPQHF
TRBV10-1 NA 15 CASSEFIEGTKEQYF
TRBV7-8 NA 15 CASSLDSTTNEKLFF
TRBV2 NA 11 CASNEGDTQYF
TRBV6-6 NA 12 CASSFRVTEAFF
TRBV10-3 TRBD1 15 CAISDPDRDYTEAFF
TRBV9 TRBD2 16 CASSVYGGGTSDEQFF
TRBV10-3 NA 13 CAISESTAYGYTF
TRBV2 TRBD2 14 CASSDRTRVGEQFF
TRBV19 NA 16 CASSFHRGLGNTEAFF
TRBV10-2 NA 13 CASSEDRTYEQYF
TRBV27 NA 13 CTTGSIPAGEAFF
TRBV5-5 TRBD1 12 CASRQGAGELFF
TRBV27 NA 14 CASSFLPTGNEQYF
TRBV11-2 NA 13 CASSLGTLNEQFF
TRBV11-2 NA 13 CASSFSQDYGYTF
TRBV9 NA 18 CASSVGSREDPMNTEAFF
TRBV5-6 TRBD2 14 CASSPGLGVDTQYF
TRBV29-1 NA 14 CSALQGMNTGELFF
TRBV6-5 NA 13 CASSYGTTDTQYF
TRBV7-8 TRBD1 16 CASSQPRDRVSYEQYF
TRBV2 NA 14 CASSFLTSYNEQFF
TRBV6-6 NA 12 CASSLGSREQYF
TRBV6-5 NA 14 CASNRALKPYGYTF
TRBV27 NA 14 CASSLDWSSYEQYF
TRBV5-1 NA 11 CASSRDRGYTF
TRBV5-6 NA 15 CASSSGPGSPYEQYF
TRBV6-6 NA 10 CASSHDGYTF
TRBV9 NA 14 CASSVEPGGVEQYF
TRBV19 NA 14 CASTLLGMNTEAFF
TRBV6-1 NA 16 CASSEDVGRGVYEQYF
TRBV7-6 NA 13 CASSLAPGGEQYF
TRBV7-6 NA 17 CASSLVRVGVYTGELFF
TRBV19 NA 13 CASSVDLNTEAFF
TRBV9 NA 16 CASSVEPVLTPYEQYF
TRBV29-1 TRBD1 12 CSATGQGRVAFF
TRBV13 NA 15 CASSLDLLPLSQKTF
TRBV27 NA 15 CASSSIGQSNSPLHF
TRBV7-2 NA 14 CASSLGWGPVGYTF
TRBV6-5 NA 14 CASSYDSTSYEQYF
TRBV4-1 NA 13 CASSPFVGNEQFF